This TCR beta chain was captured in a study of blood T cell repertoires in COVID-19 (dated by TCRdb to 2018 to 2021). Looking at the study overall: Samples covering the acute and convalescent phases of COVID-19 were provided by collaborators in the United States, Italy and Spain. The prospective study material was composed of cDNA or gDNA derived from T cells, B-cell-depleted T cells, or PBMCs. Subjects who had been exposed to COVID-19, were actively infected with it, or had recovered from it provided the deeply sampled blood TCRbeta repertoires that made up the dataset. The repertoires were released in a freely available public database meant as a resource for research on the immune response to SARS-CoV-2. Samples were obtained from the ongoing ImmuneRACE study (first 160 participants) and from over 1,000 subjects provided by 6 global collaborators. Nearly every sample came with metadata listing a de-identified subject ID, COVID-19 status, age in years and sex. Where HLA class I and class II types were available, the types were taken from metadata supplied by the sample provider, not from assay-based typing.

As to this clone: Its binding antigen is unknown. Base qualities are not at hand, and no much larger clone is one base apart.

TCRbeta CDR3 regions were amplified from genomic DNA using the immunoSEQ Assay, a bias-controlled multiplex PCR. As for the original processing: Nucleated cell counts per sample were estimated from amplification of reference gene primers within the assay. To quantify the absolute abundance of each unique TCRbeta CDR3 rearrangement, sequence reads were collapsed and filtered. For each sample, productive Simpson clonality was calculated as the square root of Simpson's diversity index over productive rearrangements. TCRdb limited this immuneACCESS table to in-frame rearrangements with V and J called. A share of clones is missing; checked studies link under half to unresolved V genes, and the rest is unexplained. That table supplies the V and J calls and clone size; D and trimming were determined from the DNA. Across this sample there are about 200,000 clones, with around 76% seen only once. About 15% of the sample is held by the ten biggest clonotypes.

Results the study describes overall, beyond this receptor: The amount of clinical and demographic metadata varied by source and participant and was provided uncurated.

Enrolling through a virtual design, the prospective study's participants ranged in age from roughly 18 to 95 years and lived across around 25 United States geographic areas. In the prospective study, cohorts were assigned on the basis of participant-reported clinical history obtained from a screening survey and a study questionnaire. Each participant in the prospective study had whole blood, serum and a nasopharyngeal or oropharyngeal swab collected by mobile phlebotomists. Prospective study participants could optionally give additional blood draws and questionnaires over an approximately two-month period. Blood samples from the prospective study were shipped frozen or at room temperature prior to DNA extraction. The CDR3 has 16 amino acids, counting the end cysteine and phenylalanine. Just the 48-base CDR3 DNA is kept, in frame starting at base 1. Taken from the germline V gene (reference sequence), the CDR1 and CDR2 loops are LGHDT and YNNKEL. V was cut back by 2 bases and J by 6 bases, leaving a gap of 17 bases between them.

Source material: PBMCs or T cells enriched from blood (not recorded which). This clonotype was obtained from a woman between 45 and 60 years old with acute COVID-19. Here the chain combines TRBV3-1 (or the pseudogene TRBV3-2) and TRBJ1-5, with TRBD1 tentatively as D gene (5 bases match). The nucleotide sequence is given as TGTGCCAGCAGCCAAAGCGATTTAGGGGCTCGTCAGCCCCAGCATTTT. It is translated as CASSQSDLGARQPQHF.